Shown below are 2 T cell receptor beta chains from a single sample sequenced in a study of cytomegalovirus exposure and HLA in healthy donors. With 60 Vbeta and 13 Jbeta primers, the PCR was carried out. TCRdb keeps only in-frame clones here, not all; method: immunoSEQ multiplex PCR. The sample's table shows 150,000 to 200,000 clones. The specimen sequenced was PBMCs. These receptors were taken from a man between 25 and 39 years old in good health and CMV-seronegative.

V and J are TRBV19 and TRBJ2-7; a possible D gene is TRBD1 (6 bases). Germline lookup yields CDR1 LNHDA and CDR2 SQIVND (reference sequence). This CDR3 region has 15 residues. V lost 3 bases to trimming and J lost 2 bases, with 14 bases between them. The CDR3 DNA reads TGTGCCAGTAGTATGTTAGGGGGAGCCACCTACGAGCAGTACTTC. Translated: CASSMLGGATYEQYF.

The rearrangement links TRBV19 to TRBJ1-5; 7 nucleotides align to TRBD1. This CDR3 spans 15 amino acids. V was pared by 3 bases and J by 1 base, with 3 bases of the junction left unmatched. The V gene's germline CDR1 is LNHDA and CDR2 SQIVND (reference sequence). The chain's CDR3 is CASSIVGQSNQPQHF. Here the CDR3 DNA reads TGTGCCAGTAGTATTGTGGGACAGAGCAATCAGCCCCAGCATTTT.